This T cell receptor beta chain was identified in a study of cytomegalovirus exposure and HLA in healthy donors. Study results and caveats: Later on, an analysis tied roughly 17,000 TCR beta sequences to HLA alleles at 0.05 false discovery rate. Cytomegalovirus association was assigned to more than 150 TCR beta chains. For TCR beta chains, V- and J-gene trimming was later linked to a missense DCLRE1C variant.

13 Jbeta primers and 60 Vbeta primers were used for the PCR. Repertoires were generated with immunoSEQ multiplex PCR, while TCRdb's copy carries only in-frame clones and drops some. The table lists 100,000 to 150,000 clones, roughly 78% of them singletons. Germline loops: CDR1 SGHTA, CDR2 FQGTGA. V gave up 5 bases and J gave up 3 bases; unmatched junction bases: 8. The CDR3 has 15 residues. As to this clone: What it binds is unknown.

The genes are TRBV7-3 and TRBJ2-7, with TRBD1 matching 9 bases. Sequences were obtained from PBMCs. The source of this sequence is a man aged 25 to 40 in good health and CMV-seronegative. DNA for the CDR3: TGTGCCAGCAGCAACACCGGGACAGGGTTCTACGAGCAGTACTTC. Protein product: CASSNTGTGFYEQYF.